This record covers a single TCR beta chain. What it recognizes is unknown. Germline-derived CDR1 and CDR2 are SGHRS and YFSETQ. The CDR3 is 18 residues long. The germline V and J ends were trimmed by 4 bases and 5 bases, with 22 bases remaining between them. The protocol was immunoSEQ multiplex PCR, while the TCRdb copy is restricted to in-frame clones and leaves out a portion. The sample holds about 36,000 clones, around 94% seen once. The data derive from a study of graft-versus-host responses after intestinal transplantation. Overall study: Isolated intestinal, liver-intestinal, or multivisceral transplants had been given to the recipients. The study's findings and limits: Detection of GvH clones occurred in recipient marrow, and some had their first appearance in ileum or blood. Within the allografts of patients who had graft-donor T cell macrochimerism, graft-versus-host to host-versus-graft clonal ratios were high.

The sequencing used unstimulated CD4+ T cells sorted from spleen or lymph node cells, collected before transplant. This chain joins TRBV5-1 and TRBJ1-6, with D unclear. The clonotype was recovered from a human donor who was the organ donor for an intestinal transplant. The CDR3 here is CASSQAPAPFRDNSPLHF. CDR3 sequence (DNA): TGCGCCAGCAGCCAGGCTCCGGCGCCATTTCGAGATAATTCACCCCTCCACTTT. Variable domain in full (rest from reference TRBV5-1 and TRBJ1-6): KAGVTQTPRYLIKTRGQQVTLSCSPISGHRSVSWYQQTPGQGLQFLFEYFSETQRNKGNFPGRFSGRQFSNSRSEMNVSTLELGDSALYLCASSQAPAPFRDNSPLHFGNGTRLTVT.